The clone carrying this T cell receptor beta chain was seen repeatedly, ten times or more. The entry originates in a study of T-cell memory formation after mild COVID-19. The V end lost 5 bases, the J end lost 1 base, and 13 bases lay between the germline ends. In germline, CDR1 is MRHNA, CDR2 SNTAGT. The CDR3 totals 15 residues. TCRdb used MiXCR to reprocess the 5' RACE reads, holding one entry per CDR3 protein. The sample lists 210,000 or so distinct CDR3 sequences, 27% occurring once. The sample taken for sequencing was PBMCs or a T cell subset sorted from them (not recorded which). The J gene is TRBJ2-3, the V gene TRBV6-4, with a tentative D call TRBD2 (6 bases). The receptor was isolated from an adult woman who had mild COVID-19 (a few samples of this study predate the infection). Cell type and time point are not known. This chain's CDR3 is CASSLSSGGTDTQYF. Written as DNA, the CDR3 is TGTGCCAGCAGTCTATCATCGGGGGGCACAGATACGCAGTATTTT.